A selection of T cell receptor beta chains follows, all from one sample in a study of graft-versus-host responses after intestinal transplantation. No antigen has been identified for these receptors. Sequencing used immunoSEQ multiplex PCR; TCRdb keeps in-frame clones, though not all of them. The table includes under 130,000 clones, 93% detected once. Sample: unstimulated CD8+ T cells sorted from spleen or lymph node cells, taken before intestinal transplant. The receptors here all came from a human donor who received an intestinal transplant. Both conserved end residues are part of each CDR3. Fields, in order: clone size, V gene, D gene, J gene, CDR3 protein, CDR3 DNA. The D gene is left open where the match is weak. Rows give clone size only sometimes, using once, few, many, or a class for an expanded clone.

NA	TRBV29-1	NA	TRBJ1-2	CSVDGTNYGYTF	TGCAGCGTCGACGGAACAAACTATGGCTACACCTTC
NA	TRBV29-1	NA	TRBJ2-7	CSVRFGGYEQYF	TGCAGCGTTCGGTTCGGCGGCTACGAGCAGTACTTC
NA	TRBV25-1	TRBD1	TRBJ2-1	CASSGMLGQGVYNEQFF	TGTGCCAGCAGCGGAATGCTGGGACAGGGGGTCTACAATGAGCAGTTCTTC
NA	TRBV7-9	NA	TRBJ2-3	CASSDGVEADTQYF	TGTGCCAGCAGCGACGGGGTTGAGGCAGATACGCAGTATTTT
NA	TRBV14	NA	TRBJ1-2	CASSLPGGDNLGYTF	TGTGCCAGCAGCCTCCCCGGAGGGGACAACCTAGGCTACACCTTC
NA	TRBV5-6	NA	TRBJ2-1	CASSLGGPQFF	TGTGCCAGCAGCTTGGGCGGCCCGCAGTTCTTC
NA	TRBV11-3	TRBD2	TRBJ2-3	CASSQRLAGGPSDTQYF	TGTGCCAGCAGCCAGCGACTAGCGGGGGGGCCGTCAGATACGCAGTATTTT
NA	TRBV5-1	NA	TRBJ2-1	CASSFLRQGGGLAANEQFF	TGCGCCAGCAGCTTTCTCAGACAGGGTGGGGGGCTTGCCGCGAATGAGCAGTTCTTC
NA	TRBV7-9	NA	TRBJ1-1	CASSLLGGSGTEAFF	TGTGCCAGCAGCCTCCTAGGGGGATCGGGCACTGAAGCTTTCTTT
NA	TRBV6-5	TRBD2	TRBJ2-1	CASSSGGEQFF	TGTGCCAGCAGTTCGGGAGGAGAGCAGTTCTTC
NA	TRBV9	TRBD1	TRBJ2-1	CASSSGQGAPYNEQFF	TGTGCCAGCAGCTCCGGACAGGGGGCCCCCTACAATGAGCAGTTCTTC
NA	TRBV7-8	TRBD1	TRBJ2-1	CASSPLGQGAWNEQFF	TGTGCCAGCAGCCCTCTCGGACAGGGGGCATGGAATGAGCAGTTCTTC
NA	TRBV19	NA	TRBJ1-2	CASSARGDKYNYGYTF	TGTGCCAGTAGTGCCCGGGGGGACAAATATAACTATGGCTACACCTTC
NA	TRBV6-1	NA	TRBJ2-7	CATDQGLFSYEQYF	TGTGCCACGGACCAGGGGCTCTTTTCCTACGAGCAGTACTTC
NA	TRBV7-8	NA	TRBJ1-2	CASSLAGDAGKTF	TGTGCCAGCAGCTTAGCAGGGGACGCCGGTAAGACCTTC
NA	TRBV5-6	TRBD1	TRBJ2-7	CASSPGQAIAYEQYF	TGTGCCAGCAGCCCTGGACAGGCGATAGCCTACGAGCAGTACTTC
once	TRBV19	NA	TRBJ2-1	CASSIWGRWDNEQFF	TGTGCCAGTAGTATTTGGGGCCGATGGGACAATGAGCAGTTCTTC
once	TRBV11-1	NA	TRBJ1-1	CASSFGVVSEAFF	TGTGCCAGCAGCTTCGGGGTTGTCTCTGAAGCTTTCTTT
NA	TRBV7-2	NA	TRBJ1-2	CASRTGRKGWANYGYTF	TGTGCCAGCAGAACCGGTAGAAAGGGATGGGCTAACTATGGCTACACCTTC
NA	TRBV2	NA	TRBJ1-2	CASSPGPGNYGYTF	TGTGCCAGCAGCCCGGGACCCGGGAACTATGGCTACACCTTC
NA	TRBV5-1	NA	TRBJ1-1	CASSEQDAILNTEAFF	TGCGCCAGCAGCGAACAGGACGCGATATTGAACACTGAAGCTTTCTTT
NA	TRBV7-6	NA	TRBJ2-1	CASSLDGASSYNEQFF	TGTGCCAGCAGCTTAGATGGGGCGAGCTCCTACAATGAGCAGTTCTTC
once	TRBV4-1	NA	TRBJ2-2	CASSQEVRGGPGELFF	TGCGCCAGCAGCCAAGAGGTTCGCGGGGGCCCCGGGGAGCTGTTTTTT
NA	TRBV7-9	TRBD1	TRBJ1-1	CASSRDSNTEAFF	TGTGCCAGCAGCCGGGACAGTAACACTGAAGCTTTCTTT
once	TRBV4-1	NA	TRBJ1-2	CASSHGGYGYTF	TGCGCCAGCAGCCACGGGGGCTATGGCTACACCTTC
NA	TRBV5-8	NA	TRBJ2-1	CASSPTRNEQFF	TGTGCCAGCAGCCCTACACGGAATGAGCAGTTCTTC
NA	TRBV9	NA	TRBJ2-6	CASSGYSGANVLTF	TGTGCCAGCAGCGGATACTCTGGGGCCAACGTCCTGACTTTC
NA	TRBV19	NA	TRBJ2-7	CASSPNIRHYEQYF	TGTGCCAGTAGCCCTAATATACGCCACTACGAGCAGTACTTC
NA	TRBV5-6	NA	TRBJ2-3	CASSSITGPMETDTQYF	TGTGCCAGCAGCTCCATTACGGGTCCCATGGAGACAGATACGCAGTATTTT
NA	TRBV27	TRBD2	TRBJ2-7	CASSAQAGHSYEQYF	TGTGCCAGCAGTGCACAAGCGGGGCACTCCTACGAGCAGTACTTC
NA	TRBV11-3	NA	TRBJ2-5	CASSLDGETQYF	TGTGCCAGCAGCTTAGATGGGGAGACCCAGTACTTC
NA	TRBV2	TRBD2	TRBJ2-1	CASETSGGRSYNEQFF	TGTGCCAGCGAGACTAGCGGGGGTAGATCCTACAATGAGCAGTTCTTC
NA	TRBV11-2	NA	TRBJ1-1	CASSLGIRDWAPEAFF	TGTGCCAGCAGCTTAGGAATAAGGGATTGGGCCCCTGAAGCTTTCTTT
NA	TRBV7-9	TRBD1	TRBJ1-4	CASSSPGDREVWKLFF	TGTGCCAGCAGCTCCCCGGGGGACAGGGAAGTGTGGAAACTGTTTTTT
NA	TRBV6-5	TRBD2	TRBJ2-1	CASRRNSGGADEQFF	TGTGCCAGCAGAAGGAATAGCGGGGGGGCGGATGAGCAGTTCTTC
NA	TRBV5-1	NA	TRBJ2-7	CASSLAAQGSSYEQYF	TGCGCCAGCAGCTTGGCCGCGCAAGGATCCTCCTACGAGCAGTACTTC
once	TRBV7-9	NA	TRBJ2-1	CASSAGPPGSEQFF	TGTGCCAGCAGCGCGGGTCCTCCTGGGTCTGAGCAGTTCTTC
NA	TRBV27	NA	TRBJ1-1	CASRTHLQGSNTEAFF	TGTGCCAGTCGCACCCACCTCCAGGGCTCGAACACTGAAGCTTTCTTT
NA	TRBV6-1	TRBD1	TRBJ1-2	CASSGYLGQGSINYGYTF	TGTGCCAGCAGTGGCTACCTGGGACAGGGATCAATTAACTATGGCTACACCTTC
once	TRBV4-1	NA	TRBJ1-2	CASSPWEGVVSYGYTF	TGCGCCAGCAGCCCCTGGGAGGGAGTCGTTTCTTATGGCTACACCTTC
NA	TRBV6-5	NA	TRBJ2-2	CASSLDIANTGELFF	TGTGCCAGCAGCCTCGACATTGCGAACACCGGGGAGCTGTTTTTT
NA	TRBV7-2	NA	TRBJ2-7	CASSLSPGGYEQYF	TGTGCCAGCAGCTTATCCCCTGGGGGGTACGAGCAGTACTTC
NA	TRBV7-6	NA	TRBJ2-6	CASSLGVGWANVLTF	TGTGCCAGCAGCTTGGGGGTTGGTTGGGCCAACGTCCTGACTTTC
NA	TRBV7-9	NA	TRBJ2-7	CASSLDLGEQYF	TGTGCCAGCAGCTTAGATCTGGGGGAGCAGTACTTC
NA	TRBV6-1	TRBD1	TRBJ1-2	CASSENGGTGSYGYTF	TGTGCCAGCAGTGAAAATGGTGGGACAGGGAGTTATGGCTACACCTTC
NA	TRBV21-1	NA	TRBJ1-5	CASSKSGGGNQPQHF	TGTGCCAGCAGCAAATCCGGGGGGGGCAATCAGCCCCAGCATTTT
few	TRBV2	NA	TRBJ1-1	CASPGNTEAFF	TGTGCCAGCCCGGGGAACACTGAAGCTTTCTTT
once	TRBV7-8	NA	TRBJ2-3	CASSSLGRDTQYF	TGTGCCAGCAGCTCTCTAGGGAGGGATACGCAGTATTTT
NA	TRBV4-2	NA	TRBJ1-2	CASSPTGGNYGYTF	TGTGCCAGCAGCCCCACTGGGGGGAACTATGGCTACACCTTC
NA	TRBV6-6	TRBD1	TRBJ1-5	CASSYPDREGNQPQHF	TGTGCCAGCAGTTACCCCGACAGGGAGGGCAATCAGCCCCAGCATTTT
NA	TRBV6-4	NA	TRBJ1-1	CASSDLNSLVKAFF	TGTGCCAGCAGTGACTTGAACAGCCTTGTGAAAGCTTTCTTT